This T cell receptor (beta chain) was profiled in a study of T cell responses to AZD1222 COVID-19 vaccine. Study-level points and caveats: When two AZD1222 doses had been given, Spike-specific TCR breadth and depth rose. Just a handful of AZD1222 recipients tested seropositive at baseline.

Trimming pared 0 bases from V and 6 bases from J, leaving 10 bases between. CDR3 size: 14 residues. Germline CDR1 is SGDLS and CDR2 is YYNGEE. A word on this clone: The antigen is not known.

The table came from immunoSEQ multiplex PCR; TCRdb's copy has only in-frame clones and leaves some out. This sample carries 95,000 to 100,000 clones, 85% to 90% of them seen once, and the ten largest clones take approximately 15%. The analysis combined second doses at about 4 or about 12 weeks. This specimen consisted of peripheral blood, obtained 28 days after the second AZD1222 dose. The receptor comes from an adult who received the AZD1222 COVID-19 vaccine. V gene TRBV9 combines with J gene TRBJ2-4; weak D call: TRBD2 (5 bases). The CDR3: CASSVDGRGNIQYF. The CDR3 region has the DNA TGTGCCAGCAGCGTAGATGGCCGGGGAAACATTCAGTACTTC. Together with reference TRBV9 and TRBJ2-4, the CDR3 gives the full variable domain: DSGVTQTPKHLITATGQRVTLRCSPRSGDLSVYWYQQSLDQGLQFLIQYYNGEERAKGNILERFSAQQFPDLHSELNLSSLELGDSALYFCASSVDGRGNIQYFGAGTRLSVL.